The 10 T cell receptor beta chains in this list originate from one sample, sequenced in a study of long-term antiretroviral therapy in people with HIV. Runs used v3.0 of the immunoSEQ assay and were done at survey level. Method: immunoSEQ multiplex PCR; TCRdb's copy keeps in-frame clones and lacks some. The data contain 15,000 to 20,000 clones, roughly nine tenths of them singletons. Sequenced material: unsorted PBMCs, taken 4.2 years after starting antiretroviral therapy. The origin of the receptors is a man in his fifties or sixties with HIV.

This chain joins TRBV9 and TRBJ2-1; 8 nucleotides agree with TRBD2. The CDR3 loop spans 15 amino acids. The germline V gene has CDR1 SGDLS and CDR2 YYNGEE. Trimming took 4 bases from V and 5 from J; bases not matched to a gene: 8. CDR3 region: CASSPLAGGDNEQFF. The CDR3 region has the DNA TGTGCCAGCAGCCCCTTGGCGGGGGGCGACAATGAGCAGTTCTTC.

The CDR3 DNA is TGTGCCAGCTCGGCCCTCCGGGACAGGGGCCTCTACGAGCAGTACTTC. Translation gives CASSALRDRGLYEQYF. The V gene is TRBV18, the J gene TRBJ2-7; TRBD1 agrees at 10 bases. V lost 6 bases, J lost 3 bases, and 11 bases stayed unmatched. In germline, CDR1 is KGHSH, CDR2 LQKENI. This CDR3 spans 16 amino acids. The full variable domain, its missing parts supplied by reference TRBV18 and TRBJ2-7, is NAGVMQNPRHLVRRRGQEARLRCSPMKGHSHVYWYRQLPEEGLKFMVYLQKENIIDESGMPKERFSAEFPKEGPSILRIQQVVRGDSAAYFCASSALRDRGLYEQYFGPGTRLTVT.

This clone was recorded only once. The chain has TRBV5-8 and TRBJ2-7; a weak D match, TRBD2 (6 bases). The CDR3 loop spans 15 amino acids. Trimming pared 1 base from V and 3 bases from J, leaving 14 bases between. Germline CDR1 is SGHTS and CDR2 is YDEGEE. The CDR3, as DNA: TGTGCCAGCAGCTTGAGAGGAGGGGTCCTCTACGAGCAGTACTTC. It specifies CASSLRGGVLYEQYF.

This chain joins TRBV28 and TRBJ1-2; a possible D gene is TRBD1 (6 bases). The V gene lost 3 bases and the J gene lost 3 bases, with 14 bases spanning the gap. CDR1 is MDHEN, CDR2 SYDVKM, per germline. The CDR3 sequence is 15 residues long. Written as DNA, the CDR3 is TGTGCCAGCAGTTTGGTGCGGGGGGCCGACTATGGCTACACCTTC. Translating it yields CASSLVRGADYGYTF.

The rearrangement joins TRBV5-8 to TRBJ1-1, with D perhaps TRBD1 (6 bases). CDR3 length: 14 amino acids. Trimming stripped 3 bases from V and 4 bases from J, with 13 bases between. Per the germline V gene, CDR1 is SGHTS and CDR2 is YDEGEE. The CDR3 reads CASSSQGRGTEAFF. CDR3 in DNA: TGTGCCAGCAGCTCGCAGGGCAGGGGCACTGAAGCTTTCTTT.

The chain employs TRBV5-4 and TRBJ2-7, with 9 bases aligning to TRBD1. V shed 3 bases and J 1 base; nucleotides not matched to a gene: 5. Germline CDR1 SGHNT, CDR2 YYREEE (reference sequence). The CDR3 spans 15 residues. CDR3 residues: CASSSGQGNSYEQYF. As DNA, the CDR3 is TGTGCCAGCAGCTCAGGACAGGGGAATTCCTACGAGCAGTACTTC.

This clone came up a few times. This rearrangement joins TRBV30 to TRBJ1-1, with unresolved D. Germline V gene lookup returns CDR1 GTSNPN and CDR2 SVGIG (reference sequence). Trimming took off 2 bases at V and 0 bases at J, with 4 bases between the two ends. CDR3 length equals 12 residues. CDR3 sequence reads: CAWSRLNTEAFF. The CDR3 region has the DNA TGTGCCTGGAGTAGGCTGAACACTGAAGCTTTCTTT.

This clone appeared a single time. The chain employs TRBV4-3 and TRBJ2-2; perhaps TRBD1 as D (6 bases). The length of the CDR3 is 15 residues. Germline V gives CDR1 LGHNA, CDR2 YSLEER. Trimming pared 0 bases from V and 7 bases from J, leaving 12 bases between. CDR3 bases: TGCGCCAGCAGCCAAGATTTGGGGGCTAACGGGGAGCTGTTTTTT. Translated, it gives CASSQDLGANGELFF.

This clone was seen just once. The chain is built from TRBV6-6 and TRBJ2-1; a possible D gene is TRBD1 (6 bases). V was shortened by 7 bases and J by 7 bases, with 20 bases between the two germline ends. CDR3 length: 15 residues. CDR1 and CDR2 (germline): MNHNY, SVGAGI (reference sequence). In DNA form, the CDR3 reads TGTGCCAGCAAATCCGAGACAGGTGTATGGAATGAGCAGTTCTTC. This translates into CASKSETGVWNEQFF.

The chain joins TRBV20-1 to TRBJ2-4; 7 positions agree with TRBD2. This CDR3 has 11 residues. J lost 9 bases, V lost 6 bases, and 5 bases had no gene match. CDR1 and CDR2 (germline): DFQATT, SNEGSKA (reference sequence). The CDR3 loop is CSAGEGLIQYF. The CDR3 DNA reads TGCAGTGCCGGGGAGGGCCTCATTCAGTACTTC.